The subject of this entry is one T cell receptor beta chain. Its antigen is not identified. This specimen comes from a study of long-term antiretroviral therapy in people with HIV. Participants who had HIV were, without exception, treated in the United States. The study's findings and limits: Missing from the dataset were any data on ART adherence, viral resistance or therapy changes. Subsequent to ART, diversity was augmented yet persisted below that of transplant donor controls. It was observed that HIV repertoires exhibited narrower CDR3 length ranges than controls.

CDR3 size: 13 residues. Germline CDR1 is SGHTA and CDR2 is FQGNSA. V shed 2 bases and J shed 8 bases, with 10 bases lying between them. Sequencing relied on immunoSEQ assay v3.0, run at survey level. Sequenced by immunoSEQ multiplex PCR; TCRdb stores in-frame clones only, minus some. The table has approximately 23,000 clones, 65% to 85% seen once. The TCR comes from a young man with HIV. Here the sequenced sample was unsorted PBMCs, taken 1.5 years after starting antiretroviral therapy. The rearrangement joins TRBV7-2 to TRBJ1-5; the D gene is possibly TRBD1 (5 bases). CDR3 protein: CASSLFREEPQHF. CDR3 DNA: TGTGCCAGCAGCTTATTCAGGGAGGAGCCCCAGCATTTT.